The 9 T cell receptor beta chains listed next were all sequenced from one sample in a study of T-cell reconstitution after alpha-beta-depleted transplantation in children. Unique molecular identifiers were used to barcode this TCRbeta library. TCRdb used MiXCR to reprocess the PCR reads, holding one entry per CDR3 protein. Found here are about 500,000 distinct CDR3 sequences, about 33% of them singletons; the top ten hold 2.4%. The material sequenced was PBMCs from the stem cell graft donor, taken from the stem cell graft. The receptors shown here come from a human donor who donated a stem cell graft to a child with aplastic anemia.

CDR3 sequence reads: CATSRVAGPVWNEQFF. CDR3 DNA sequence: TGTGCCACCAGCAGAGTCGCTGGCCCGGTGTGGAATGAGCAGTTCTTC. J is TRBJ2-1 and V is TRBV15; D call uncertain. Looked up from germline, CDR1 is LNHNV and CDR2 is YYDKDF (reference sequence). This CDR3 region has 16 residues. V lost 1 base to trimming and J lost 7 bases, with 17 bases between them.

A few counts support this clonotype. The chain links TRBV12-3 or TRBV12-4 to TRBJ1-5; weak D call: TRBD1 (5 bases). Trimming took off 3 bases at V and 2 bases at J, with 11 bases between the two ends. This CDR3 has 15 amino acids. CDR3 in DNA: TGTGCCAGCAGTTTGGGGACGTATGGCAATCAGCCCCAGCATTTT. It translates to CASSLGTYGNQPQHF.

The chain links TRBV28 to TRBJ2-5; D is undetermined. The V gene lost 6 bases and the J gene lost 1 base, with 15 bases spanning the gap. The CDR3 covers 15 residues. Germline CDR1 is MDHEN and CDR2 is SYDVKM. CDR3 DNA: TGTGCCAGCAGCCCGGCTCCTCTAGGCCAAGAGACCCAGTACTTC. Its protein product is CASSPAPLGQETQYF.

This chain links TRBV28 with TRBJ1-4, with D perhaps matching TRBD1 (5 bases). Germline V gene lookup returns CDR1 MDHEN and CDR2 SYDVKM. The germline V and J ends were trimmed by 5 bases and 5 bases, with 15 bases remaining between them. This CDR3 is 15 amino acids long. The CDR3 reads CASSPEGILNEKLFF. The CDR3 DNA sequence: TGTGCCAGCAGTCCGGAGGGGATATTAAATGAAAAACTGTTTTTT. The whole variable domain, filled in from reference TRBV28 and TRBJ1-4, reads DVKVTQSSRYLVKRTGEKVFLECVQDMDHENMFWYRQDPGLGLRLIYFSYDVKMKEKGDIPEGYSVSREKKERFSLILESASTNQTSMYLCASSPEGILNEKLFFGSGTQLSVL.

The sample holds a few counts of this clonotype. CDR3 sequence: CASGSQGNTIYF. The CDR3 DNA sequence: TGTGCCAGCGGGTCGCAGGGAAACACCATATATTTT. The gene calls are TRBV12-3 or TRBV12-4 and TRBJ1-3; D call uncertain. The germline V and J ends were trimmed by 8 bases and 4 bases, with 9 bases remaining between them. This CDR3 is built from 12 residues.

The chain has TRBV11-3 and TRBJ2-2, with 12 bases lining up with TRBD2. The V segment lost 3 bases and the J segment 4 bases; nucleotides outside the gene matches: 3. The CDR3 is 16 residues long. Germline CDR1 SGHNT, CDR2 YENEEA. CDR3 nucleotide sequence: TGTGCCAGCAGCTTTGGGACTAGCGGGTCCACCGGGGAGCTGTTTTTT. As protein: CASSFGTSGSTGELFF. Full variable domain (remainder filled in from reference TRBV11-3 and TRBJ2-2): EAGVVQSPRYKIIEKKQPVAFWCNPISGHNTLYWYLQNLGQGPELLIRYENEEAVDDSQLPKDRFSAERLKGVDSTLKIQPAELGDSAVYLCASSFGTSGSTGELFFGEGSRLTVL.

This clonotype was found a few times. The V and J genes are TRBV20-1 and TRBJ2-5; D uncertain. CDR1 DFQATT and CDR2 SNEGSKA come from the germline V gene (reference sequence). CDR3 size: 14 residues. Deletions cut 1 base from V and 1 base from J, with 10 bases between. The CDR3: CSARGFRSQETQYF. In nucleotides, the CDR3 is TGCAGTGCTAGAGGCTTCAGAAGCCAAGAGACCCAGTACTTC.

This chain joins TRBV11-3 and TRBJ1-1, with 7 nucleotides matching TRBD1. J lost 6 bases, V lost 2 bases, and 3 bases had no gene match. This CDR3 has 13 residues. CDR1 and CDR2 (germline): SGHNT, YENEEA. The CDR3 DNA reads as TGTGCCAGCAGCTTACTACAGGGGCCTGAAGCTTTCTTT. Its translation: CASSLLQGPEAFF. Looking up the rest from reference TRBV11-3 and TRBJ1-1 gives the full variable domain: EAGVVQSPRYKIIEKKQPVAFWCNPISGHNTLYWYLQNLGQGPELLIRYENEEAVDDSQLPKDRFSAERLKGVDSTLKIQPAELGDSAVYLCASSLLQGPEAFFGQGTRLTVV.

This sequence joins TRBV5-6 and TRBJ2-2, with D hard to call. The germline CDR1 and CDR2 sequences are SGHDT and YYEEEE. With 3 bases removed from V and 3 bases from J, the gap between germline ends came to 18 bases. This CDR3 is 17 amino acids long. CDR3 DNA sequence: TGTGCCAGCAGCTCCGGACGGGTCGCGTGGGACACCGGGGAGCTGTTTTTT. Its translation is CASSSGRVAWDTGELFF. Combining the CDR3 with reference TRBV5-6 and TRBJ2-2 gives the whole variable domain DAGVTQSPTHLIKTRGQQVTLRCSPKSGHDTVSWYQQALGQGPQFIFQYYEEEERQRGNFPDRFSGHQFPNYSSELNVNALLLGDSALYLCASSSGRVAWDTGELFFGEGSRLTVL.